This paragraph covers one T cell receptor (beta chain) sequence. This clone was observed many times. Its antigen specificity is not known. The record has no base qualities; no much larger clone is one base away. The treatment or condition label corresponds to: roughly 20 received Ad26.COV2.S at low or high dose, single or two shots; several received placebo; per-sample allocation not given. For vaccine and placebo recipients, repertoires were sequenced using samples collected on day 63 after the first injection. Between 29 July and 7 August 2020, Cohort 1b enrolled about 27 adults aged 18-55 years at one site in Boston, USA. Ad26.COV2.S consisted of a replication-incompetent adenovirus type 26 vector by which a prefusion-stabilized SARS-CoV-2 spike protein from the original Wuhan strain was expressed. The data were obtained in a study of Ad26.COV2.S vaccination and SARS-CoV-2 variants (dated by TCRdb to the early 2020s). General notes on the study: Vaccine-arm donors came from COV1001, a multicentre, randomized, double-blind, placebo-controlled phase I-IIa trial of Ad26.COV2.S in healthy adults. Sequencing of the TCRbeta repertoire served to evaluate the specificity and breadth of SARS-CoV-2-reactive T cell receptors following Ad26.COV2.S vaccination. A total of 32 samples were included in the TCR-sequenced set, comprising 19 Ad26.COV2.S vaccine recipients, 5 placebo recipients and 8 SARS-CoV-2 convalescent individuals. Dosing of Ad26.COV2.S was intramuscular, at either 5x10^10 or 1x10^11 viral particles, delivered as one shot or as two shots spaced 56 days apart. Participants in the trial were split at random into five groups of five each, receiving low-dose or high-dose Ad26.COV2.S once or twice, or else placebo on both occasions. Investigators remained blinded to trial group allocation during experiments and outcome assessment.

General study outcomes and caveats: Spike-specific TCR breadth was higher in Ad26.COV2.S recipients than in placebo recipients (P = 0.0014). Comparable non-spike TCR breadth was observed between vaccine and placebo recipients, consistent with only spike being contained in the vaccine. The authors noted that the TCR breadth and depth analyses may have underestimated total T cell responses. After vaccination, spike-specific CD8+ and CD4+ T cell responses were reported to show substantial breadth. The study lacked the statistical power to compare responses across vaccine doses or regimens.

TCRbeta CDR3 regions were sequenced with the immunoSEQ Assay. After extraction, genomic DNA underwent amplification by bias-controlled multiplex PCR, followed by high-throughput sequencing. The paper's data handling went like this. To quantify the absolute abundance of every unique TCRbeta CDR3 region, sequences were collapsed and filtered. T cell fraction was estimated by normalizing TCRbeta template counts to usable DNA, with usable DNA measured through amplification of reference genes found in all nucleated cells. Repertoire TCRs were annotated as SARS-CoV-2-specific when V gene, CDR3 amino acid sequence and J gene were exactly matched to a known reactive TCR set. The reference SARS-CoV-2 TCR set came from MIRA and was filtered for enrichment in COVID-19-positive ImmuneCODE repertoires, removing public or cross-reactive TCRs. Based on the MIRA antigens, annotated TCRs were further analysed at the level of specific ORF or position within ORF. Depth was the summed frequency of annotated unique rearrangements, while breadth was defined as annotated unique rearrangements over total unique productive rearrangements. Two-sided Wilcoxon rank-sum tests were used to compare TCR breadth between groups. TCRdb stores this immuneACCESS table with in-frame sequences only. Part of the clones is absent; in the studies checked, under half of the shortfall reflects unresolved V genes, and no reason is known for the rest. From that table come the V and J calls and clone size; the DNA was used to work out D and trimming. The sample profile shows about 480,000 clones; 87% of them were found once. The ten largest account for 10% to 15% of the sample.

The sequencing used peripheral blood, collected in a trial of Ad26.COV2.S vaccine versus placebo. The clonotype comes from a person aged 18 to 59 who received the Ad26.COV2.S COVID-19 vaccine or a placebo.

The DNA sequence is given as TGTGCCAGCGAACGGGGGGCCGAGGGCTACACCTTC. Translated, it gives CASERGAEGYTF. The chain couples TRBV7-2 to TRBJ1-2; TRBD1 could be the D gene, as 6 bases match. The germline V gene gives CDR1 as SGHTA and CDR2 as FQGNSA. The CDR3 runs 12 residues from the cysteine to the phenylalanine. Only CDR3 DNA remains: 36 bases, in frame from the first base. V was cut back by 8 bases and J by 8 bases, leaving a gap of 15 bases between them.